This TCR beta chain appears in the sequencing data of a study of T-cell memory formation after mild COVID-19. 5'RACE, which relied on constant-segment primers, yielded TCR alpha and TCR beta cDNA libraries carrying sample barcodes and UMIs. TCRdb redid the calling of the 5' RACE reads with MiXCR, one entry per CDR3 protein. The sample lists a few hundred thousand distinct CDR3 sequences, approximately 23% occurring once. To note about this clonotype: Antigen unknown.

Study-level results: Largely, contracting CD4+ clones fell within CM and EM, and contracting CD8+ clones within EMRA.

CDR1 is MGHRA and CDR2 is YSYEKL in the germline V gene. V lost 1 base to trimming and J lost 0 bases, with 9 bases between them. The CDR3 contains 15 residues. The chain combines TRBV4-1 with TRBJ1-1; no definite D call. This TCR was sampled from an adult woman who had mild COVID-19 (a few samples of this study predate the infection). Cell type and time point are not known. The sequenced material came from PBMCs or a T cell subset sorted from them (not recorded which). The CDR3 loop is CASSQANLMNTEAFF. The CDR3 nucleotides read TGCGCCAGCAGCCAAGCCAACCTTATGAACACTGAAGCTTTCTTT.